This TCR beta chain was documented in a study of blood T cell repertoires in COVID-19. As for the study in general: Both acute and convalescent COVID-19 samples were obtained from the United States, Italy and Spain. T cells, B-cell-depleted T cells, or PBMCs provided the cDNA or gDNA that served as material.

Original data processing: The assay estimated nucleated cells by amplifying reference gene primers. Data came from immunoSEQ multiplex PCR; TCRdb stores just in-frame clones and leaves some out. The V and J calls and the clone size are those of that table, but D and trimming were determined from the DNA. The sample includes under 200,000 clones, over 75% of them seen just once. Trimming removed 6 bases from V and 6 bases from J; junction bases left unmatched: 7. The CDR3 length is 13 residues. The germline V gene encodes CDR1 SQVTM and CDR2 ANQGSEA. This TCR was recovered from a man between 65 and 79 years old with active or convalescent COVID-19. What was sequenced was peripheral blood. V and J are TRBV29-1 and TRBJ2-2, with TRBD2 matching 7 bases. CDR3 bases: TGCAGCGTCCTCCCCGGGAGGCCCGGGGAGCTGTTTTTT. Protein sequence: CSVLPGRPGELFF.